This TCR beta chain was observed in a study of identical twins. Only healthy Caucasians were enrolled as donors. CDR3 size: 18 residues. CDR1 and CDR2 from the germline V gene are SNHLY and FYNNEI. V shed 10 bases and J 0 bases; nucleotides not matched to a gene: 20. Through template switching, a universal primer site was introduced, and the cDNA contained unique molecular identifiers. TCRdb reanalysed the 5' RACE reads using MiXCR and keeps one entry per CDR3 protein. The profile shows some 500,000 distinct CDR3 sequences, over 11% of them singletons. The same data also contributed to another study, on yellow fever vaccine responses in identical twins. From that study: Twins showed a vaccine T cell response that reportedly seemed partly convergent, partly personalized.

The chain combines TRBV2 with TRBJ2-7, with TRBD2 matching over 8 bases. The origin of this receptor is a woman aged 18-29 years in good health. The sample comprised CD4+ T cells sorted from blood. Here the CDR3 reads CAISMFGGGRTSSYEQYF. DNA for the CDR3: TGTGCCATCAGCATGTTCGGGGGGGGCAGGACGTCCTCCTACGAGCAGTACTTC.